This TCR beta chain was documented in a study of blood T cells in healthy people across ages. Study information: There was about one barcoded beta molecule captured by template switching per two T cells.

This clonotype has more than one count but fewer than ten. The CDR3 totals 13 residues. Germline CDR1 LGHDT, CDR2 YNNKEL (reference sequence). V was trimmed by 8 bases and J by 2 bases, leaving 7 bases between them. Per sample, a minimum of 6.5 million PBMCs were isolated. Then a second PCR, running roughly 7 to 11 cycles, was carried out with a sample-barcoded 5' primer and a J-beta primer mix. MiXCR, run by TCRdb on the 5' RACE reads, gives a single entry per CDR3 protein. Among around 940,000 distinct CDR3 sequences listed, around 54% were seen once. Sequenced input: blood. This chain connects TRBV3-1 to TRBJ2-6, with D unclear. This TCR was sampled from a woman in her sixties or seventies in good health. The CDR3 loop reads CASLYPGANVLTF. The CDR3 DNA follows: TGTGCCAGCCTTTACCCTGGGGCCAACGTCCTGACTTTC.